This T cell receptor (beta chain) was recovered during a study of blood T cell repertoires in COVID-19. At the level of the study: T cells, B-cell-depleted T cells, or PBMCs provided the cDNA or gDNA that served as material.

Only in-frame clones appear in the TCRdb table, and some are missing; sequencing was by immunoSEQ multiplex PCR. The sample records roughly 410,000 clones, around nine tenths being singletons. The germline V gene encodes CDR1 SEHNR and CDR2 FQNEAQ (reference sequence). This CDR3 is 14 amino acids long. V shed 4 bases and J 6 bases; nucleotides not matched to a gene: 7. What was sequenced was peripheral blood. This TCR was recovered from a middle-aged woman with COVID-19, enrolled during active disease. V is TRBV7-9 and J is TRBJ2-7; 9 nucleotides align to TRBD1. The DNA for the CDR3 is TGTGCCAGCAGCTCACCGGGACAGGGTGGCGAGCAGTACTTC. Amino acids: CASSSPGQGGEQYF.